These T cell receptor beta chains were read from a single sample in a study of regulatory T cells in long-lasting Graves disease. Using its own MiXCR run on the multiplex PCR reads, TCRdb lists one record per CDR3 protein. The data contain more than 350,000 distinct CDR3 sequences, around 20% of them singletons. Sequenced here: peripheral blood mononuclear cells (PBMCs), sampled when the disease was refractory, from a patient treated with antithyroid drugs. These receptors all stem from a female donor with Graves disease. Each CDR3 is given with its conserved first and last residue. Fields, in order: J gene, D gene, V gene, clone size, CDR3 DNA, CDR3 protein. D genes are given only for firm matches. Size values are once, few and many counts, or a class for expanded clones, and some rows have none.

>TRBJ2-2|NA|TRBV6-1|few
TGTGCCAGCAGACAGGGAGACACCGGGGAGCTGTTTTTT
CASRQGDTGELFF
>TRBJ1-5|NA|TRBV12-5|many
TGTGCTAGTGGCGCCGGGGGGCTTAGCAATCAGCCCCAGCATTTT
CASGAGGLSNQPQHF
>TRBJ2-5|TRBD1|TRBV28|many
TGTGCCAGCAGTTTTCGACAGGGTCGGGAGACCCAGTACTTC
CASSFRQGRETQYF
>TRBJ2-2|NA|TRBV9|NA
TGTGCCAGCATGGTCTCTAGCAACACCGGGGAGCTGTTTTTT
CASMVSSNTGELFF
>TRBJ2-7|NA|TRBV5-1|many
TGCGCCAGCAGCTTACCTAACGTCCGCTACGAGCAGTACTTC
CASSLPNVRYEQYF
>TRBJ2-1|NA|TRBV28|few
TGTGCCAGCAGTCCCCCGGGTTTTGAGCAGTTCTTC
CASSPPGFEQFF
>TRBJ1-1|NA|TRBV11-2|NA
TGTGCCAGCAGCTTAAGAACAGGGATTAACACTGAAGCTTTCTTT
CASSLRTGINTEAFF
>TRBJ2-3|NA|TRBV6-9|NA
TGTGCCAGCAGTTACGCCGGAGATACGCAGTATTTT
CASSYAGDTQYF
>TRBJ2-1|TRBD1|TRBV3-1|NA
TGTGCCAGCAGCGCGACAGGGGGCGGTGTCAATGAGCAGTTCTTC
CASSATGGGVNEQFF
>TRBJ2-2|NA|TRBV7-9|few
TGTGCCAGCGGAGGAGGCACCGGGGAGCTGTTTTTT
CASGGGTGELFF
>TRBJ2-3|NA|TRBV20-1|NA
TGCAGTGCTAGACGGGGAGCAGATACGCAGTATTTT
CSARRGADTQYF
>TRBJ1-5|TRBD1|TRBV2|many
TGTGCCAGCAGCGTAACCCCGGGACAGAACAATCAGCCCCAGCATTTT
CASSVTPGQNNQPQHF
>TRBJ1-6|NA|TRBV12-3/TRBV12-4|NA
TGTGCCAGCAGTCTTCGCGGGTGGAATTCACCCCTCCACTTT
CASSLRGWNSPLHF
>TRBJ2-5|TRBD2|TRBV5-5|many
TGTGCCAGCAGCTTGGCCGGAGGACTAGCGGCCCCGCAAGAGACCCAGTACTTC
CASSLAGGLAAPQETQYF
>TRBJ1-1|TRBD1|TRBV3-1|NA
TGTGCCAGCAGCCTTAGGACAGGACAAACGGTCGAAGCTCTCTTT
CASSLRTGQTVEALF
>TRBJ2-5|TRBD1|TRBV7-9|NA
TGTGCCAGCAGCTTAGCCTCAATAGGACAGGGGGCGAAGACCCAGTACTTC
CASSLASIGQGAKTQYF
>TRBJ2-7|NA|TRBV28|many
TGTGCCAGCAGTCGAGGGGACATATCTTCCGAGCAGTACTTC
CASSRGDISSEQYF
>TRBJ1-6|TRBD1|TRBV29-1|NA
TGCAGCGTGAGGACAGGGGATTCACCCCTCCACTTT
CSVRTGDSPLHF
>TRBJ2-2|NA|TRBV28|few
TGTGCCAGCACCCTGGCGGGCAACACCGGGGAGCTGTTTTTT
CASTLAGNTGELFF
>TRBJ2-5|TRBD1|TRBV7-9|NA
TGTGCCAGCAGCTTAGGGACAGGGTACCAAGAGACCCAGTACTTC
CASSLGTGYQETQYF
>TRBJ1-1|TRBD1|TRBV5-4|few
TGTGCCAGCAGCCCCGGGACAGGTTGGAACACTGAAGCTTTCTTT
CASSPGTGWNTEAFF
>TRBJ1-1|TRBD1|TRBV29-1|many
TGCAGCGTTGGAGACAGGGGGCTTCTGAACACTGAAGCTTTCTTT
CSVGDRGLLNTEAFF
>TRBJ2-7|NA|TRBV7-2|many
TGTGCCAGCAGCTCTACAGGGATTGAGCAGTACTTC
CASSSTGIEQYF
>TRBJ2-7|NA|TRBV9|few
TGTGCCAGCAGCGTCTCTAGCGACACCTACGAGCAGTACTTC
CASSVSSDTYEQYF
>TRBJ2-7|NA|TRBV30|NA
TGTGCCTGGACCGACAGGCCATCCTACGAGCAGTACTTC
CAWTDRPSYEQYF
>TRBJ2-3|TRBD2|TRBV28|NA
TGTGCCAGCACCCGGCGGCTAGCGGTTGCAGATACGCAGTATTTT
CASTRRLAVADTQYF
>TRBJ2-2|NA|TRBV19|NA
TGTGCCAGTAGTATAGATCTATTCACGACAGGCCGAGACACCGGGGAGCTGTTTTTT
CASSIDLFTTGRDTGELFF
>TRBJ1-1|NA|TRBV27|many
TGTGCCAGCAGTATAGGGTCTAACACTGAAGCTTTCTTT
CASSIGSNTEAFF
>TRBJ1-1|TRBD1|TRBV7-3|few
TGTGCCAGCAGCCCTCAGGGGGCGCGCACTGAAGCTTTCTTT
CASSPQGARTEAFF
>TRBJ1-5|NA|TRBV19|NA
TGTGCCAGTAGTATAGAGGCGGCGATCAATCAGCCCCAGCATTTT
CASSIEAAINQPQHF
>TRBJ2-7|NA|TRBV29-1|many
TGCAGCCCCCTTGGGGGATATTACTACGAGCAGTACTTC
CSPLGGYYYEQYF
>TRBJ1-3|NA|TRBV28|NA
TGTGCCAGCAGTCCCGCGGGGGCAGGAGGAAACACCATATATTTT
CASSPAGAGGNTIYF
>TRBJ2-1|NA|TRBV7-8|few
TGTGCCAGCAGCTTAGGTCGGGATTACCGGGGGTTCTTC
CASSLGRDYRGFF
>TRBJ2-1|TRBD1|TRBV15|NA
TGTGCCACCAGCGGGGGACAGGGAGGGAACAATGAGCAGTTCTTC
CATSGGQGGNNEQFF
>TRBJ2-2|NA|TRBV20-1|NA
TGCAGTGCTAGGAGAGGGGGGCTGGGGACCGGGGAGCTGTTTTTT
CSARRGGLGTGELFF
>TRBJ1-3|TRBD1|TRBV4-3|NA
TGCGCCAGCAGCCAATCATACAGGGGAGACCTCTCTGGAAACACCATATATTTT
CASSQSYRGDLSGNTIYF
>TRBJ2-3|NA|TRBV9|NA
TGTGCCAGCTCACCAGGGCACACAGATACGCAGTATTTT
CASSPGHTDTQYF
>TRBJ1-1|NA|TRBV20-1|NA
TGCAGTGCTAGAGTGTCAGGCAACACTGAAGCTTTCTTT
CSARVSGNTEAFF
>TRBJ2-2|TRBD2|TRBV7-2|NA
TGTGCCAGCAGCCGGTTAGGACTAGCGGAGAACACCGGGGAGCTGTTTTTT
CASSRLGLAENTGELFF
>TRBJ2-7|NA|TRBV20-1|few
TGCAGTGCATCGACTACCACCTACGAGCAGTACTTC
CSASTTTYEQYF
>TRBJ2-2|TRBD2|TRBV27|NA
TGTGCCAGCAGTGCGGGACTAGCGGGAGAGGCCGGGGAGCTGGTTTTT
CASSAGLAGEAGELVF
>TRBJ2-7|NA|TRBV6-5|many
TGTGCCAGCAGTTACTCCGCACGCTACGAGCAGTACTTC
CASSYSARYEQYF
>TRBJ2-1|NA|TRBV27|NA
TGTGCCAGCAGCCTCAAGTATTCCTACAATGAGCAGTTCTTC
CASSLKYSYNEQFF
>TRBJ2-6|TRBD1|TRBV28|many
TGTGCCAGCATTCCAGGGGGCTCTGGGGCCAACGTCCTGACTTTC
CASIPGGSGANVLTF
>TRBJ1-3|NA|TRBV6-1|few
TGTGCCACCGATGGAGGGGAGGCCTCTGGAAACACCATATATTTT
CATDGGEASGNTIYF
>TRBJ1-6|TRBD1|TRBV6-1|few
TGTGCCAGCACCACAGGGGGCTCCTATAATTCACCCCTCCACTTT
CASTTGGSYNSPLHF
>TRBJ2-7|TRBD2|TRBV29-1|NA
TGCAGCGTCGCCGGGCGGGGGGGGGGATACGAGCAGTACTTC
CSVAGRGGGYEQYF
>TRBJ2-3|NA|TRBV2|NA
TGTGCCAGCAGGCTTGTCACAGATACGCAGTATTTT
CASRLVTDTQYF
>TRBJ2-2|NA|TRBV7-7|few
TGTGCTAGCAGCCCACTGTTGCCCGCGAACACCGGGGAGCTGTTTTTT
CASSPLLPANTGELFF
>TRBJ1-6|NA|TRBV5-1|NA
TGCGCCAGCAGCTTAGACGGTGATAATTCACCCCTCCACTTT
CASSLDGDNSPLHF
>TRBJ2-7|TRBD2|TRBV28|many
TGTGCCAGCAGTTCAAACGGAAGGGACAGGGAACTAGCGGGAGTCCCCTACGAGCAGTACTTC
CASSSNGRDRELAGVPYEQYF
>TRBJ1-1|NA|TRBV18|many
TGTGCCAGCAGCCCGGGTGGGAACACTGAAGCTTTCTTT
CASSPGGNTEAFF
>TRBJ2-7|TRBD2|TRBV20-1|many
TGCAGTGCTTTAGCGGGGGTAGAATACGAGCAGTACTTC
CSALAGVEYEQYF